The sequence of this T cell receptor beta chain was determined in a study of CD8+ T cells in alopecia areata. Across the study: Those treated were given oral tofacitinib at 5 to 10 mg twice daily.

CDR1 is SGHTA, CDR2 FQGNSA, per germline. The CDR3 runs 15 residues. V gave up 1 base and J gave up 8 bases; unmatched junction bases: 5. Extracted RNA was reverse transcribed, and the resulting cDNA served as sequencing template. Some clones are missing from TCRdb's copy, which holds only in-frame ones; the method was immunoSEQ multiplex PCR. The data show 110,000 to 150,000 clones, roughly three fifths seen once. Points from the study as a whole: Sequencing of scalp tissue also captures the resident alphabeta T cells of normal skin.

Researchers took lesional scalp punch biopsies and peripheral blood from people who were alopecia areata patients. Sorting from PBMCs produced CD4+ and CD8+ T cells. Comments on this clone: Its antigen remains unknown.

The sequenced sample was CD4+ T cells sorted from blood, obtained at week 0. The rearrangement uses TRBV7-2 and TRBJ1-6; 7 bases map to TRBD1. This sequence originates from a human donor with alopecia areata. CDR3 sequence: CASSLVGTEDSPLHF. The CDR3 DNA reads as TGTGCCAGCAGCTTAGTGGGGACAGAAGATTCACCCCTCCACTTT.